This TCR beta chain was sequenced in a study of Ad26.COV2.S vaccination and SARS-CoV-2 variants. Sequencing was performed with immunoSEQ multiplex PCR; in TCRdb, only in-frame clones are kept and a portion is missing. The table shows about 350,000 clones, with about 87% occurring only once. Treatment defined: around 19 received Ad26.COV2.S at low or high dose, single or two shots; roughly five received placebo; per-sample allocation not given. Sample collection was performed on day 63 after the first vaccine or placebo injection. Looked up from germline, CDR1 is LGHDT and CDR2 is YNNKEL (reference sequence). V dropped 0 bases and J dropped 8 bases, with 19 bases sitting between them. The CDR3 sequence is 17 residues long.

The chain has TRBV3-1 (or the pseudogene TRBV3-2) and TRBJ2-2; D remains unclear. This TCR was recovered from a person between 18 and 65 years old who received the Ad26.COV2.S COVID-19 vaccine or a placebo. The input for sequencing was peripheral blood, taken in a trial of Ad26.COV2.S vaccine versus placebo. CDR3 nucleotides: TGTGCCAGCAGCCAAGAGAATACACCAGTGTTCGCGGGGGAGCTGTTTTTT. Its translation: CASSQENTPVFAGELFF.